The entry below gives a single T cell receptor (beta chain) sequence along with its context. Using immunoSEQ multiplex PCR, the repertoire was profiled, and TCRdb retains in-frame clones only, with some absent. This table has around 940,000 clones, approximately 80% appearing once. The J segment lost 2 bases and the V segment lost 1 base, leaving 2 bases of the junction unmatched. The CDR3 length is 14 residues. Germline loops: CDR1 MNHEY, CDR2 SMNVEV (reference sequence). The sample belongs to a study of shared clonotypes between healthy human individuals. The source material was memory CD4+ T cells sorted from blood. Regarding subset: CD45RA-negative fraction. The origin of this receptor is a man between 18 and 35 years old in good health. This chain connects TRBV27 to TRBJ2-7, with 7 bases lining up with TRBD1. CDR3 sequence: CASSLLGQAYEQYF. DNA for the CDR3: TGTGCCAGCAGTTTATTAGGACAGGCCTACGAGCAGTACTTC.